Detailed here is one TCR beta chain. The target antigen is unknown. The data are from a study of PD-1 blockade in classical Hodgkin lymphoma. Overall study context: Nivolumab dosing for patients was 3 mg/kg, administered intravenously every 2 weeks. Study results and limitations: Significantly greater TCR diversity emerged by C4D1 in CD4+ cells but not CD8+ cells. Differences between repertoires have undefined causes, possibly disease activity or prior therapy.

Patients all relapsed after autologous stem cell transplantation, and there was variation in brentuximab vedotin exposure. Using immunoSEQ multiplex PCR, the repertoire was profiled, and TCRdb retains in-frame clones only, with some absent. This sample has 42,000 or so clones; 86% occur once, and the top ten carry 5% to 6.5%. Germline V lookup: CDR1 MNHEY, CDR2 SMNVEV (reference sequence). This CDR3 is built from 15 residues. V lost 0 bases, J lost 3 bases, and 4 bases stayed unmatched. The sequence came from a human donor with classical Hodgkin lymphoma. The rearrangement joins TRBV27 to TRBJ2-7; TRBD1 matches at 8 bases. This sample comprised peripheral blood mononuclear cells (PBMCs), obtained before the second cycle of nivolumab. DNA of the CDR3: TGTGCCAGCAGTTTATCGGCAGGGGGCTTCTACGAGCAGTACTTC. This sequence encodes CASSLSAGGFYEQYF.